This T cell receptor beta chain derives from a study of OX40 agonist ivuxolimab in advanced cancers. Study in general: Administration of intravenous ivuxolimab to patients occurred every 2 weeks at 0.01 to 10 mg/kg.

Only in-frame clones appear in the TCRdb table, and some are missing; sequencing was by immunoSEQ multiplex PCR. This table holds 90,000 to 100,000 clones, around 95% found once. The cohort excluded patients with autoimmune disease history or systemic immunosuppression. Cycle 7 day 1, cycle 4 day 1, and baseline were the timepoints at which blood was sampled. The TCR sequence derives from an adult with an advanced solid tumor such as melanoma, head and neck, liver or kidney cancer. Material: CD4+ or CD8+ T cells sorted from blood, obtained in a trial of the OX40 agonist ivuxolimab.

The chain's CDR3 is CASSPSGGYTDTQYF. The DNA of the CDR3 is TGCGCCAGCAGTCCTAGCGGGGGCTACACAGATACGCAGTATTTT. The chain combines TRBV10-1 with TRBJ2-3; TRBD2 agrees at 10 bases. Trimming at V came to 5 bases and at J to 2 bases, leaving 4 bases not matched to a gene. The CDR3 consists of 15 residues. Germline V gene sequence: CDR1 WNHNN, CDR2 SYGVQD (reference sequence).